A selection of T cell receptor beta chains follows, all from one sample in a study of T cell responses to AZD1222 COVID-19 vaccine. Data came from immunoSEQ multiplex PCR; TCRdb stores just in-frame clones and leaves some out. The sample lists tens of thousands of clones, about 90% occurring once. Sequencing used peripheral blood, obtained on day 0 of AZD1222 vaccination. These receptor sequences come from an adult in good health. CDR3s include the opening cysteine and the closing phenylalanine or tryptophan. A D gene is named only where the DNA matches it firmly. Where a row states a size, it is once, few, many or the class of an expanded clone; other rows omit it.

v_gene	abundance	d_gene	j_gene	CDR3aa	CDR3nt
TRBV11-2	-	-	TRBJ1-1	CASSLSVEAFF	TGTGCCAGCAGCCTGAGTGTCGAAGCTTTCTTT
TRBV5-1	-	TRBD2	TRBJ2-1	CASNDGLAYESYNEQFF	TGCGCCAGCAATGACGGACTAGCGTATGAATCCTACAATGAGCAGTTCTTC
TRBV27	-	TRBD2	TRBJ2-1	CASRLGLAAYNEQFF	TGTGCCAGCAGACTGGGACTAGCGGCCTACAATGAGCAGTTCTTC
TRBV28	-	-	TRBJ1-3	CASSDRGSSSGNTIYF	TGTGCCAGCAGCGATAGAGGGTCCTCCTCTGGAAACACCATATATTTT
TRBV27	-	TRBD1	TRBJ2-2	CASSPYRGAGELFF	TGTGCCAGCAGTCCCTACAGGGGGGCCGGGGAGCTGTTTTTT
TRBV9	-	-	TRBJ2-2	CASSVEQYTGELFF	TGTGCCAGCAGCGTTGAGCAGTACACCGGGGAGCTGTTTTTT
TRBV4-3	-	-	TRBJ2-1	CASSQDPSSYNEQFF	TGCGCCAGCAGCCAAGATCCGAGCTCCTACAATGAGCAGTTCTTC
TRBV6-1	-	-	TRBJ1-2	CASSEQAHYGYTF	TGTGCCAGCAGTGAACAGGCGCACTATGGCTACACCTTC
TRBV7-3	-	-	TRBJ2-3	CASSLLGSMGTDTQYF	TGTGCCAGCAGCTTACTCGGGAGCATGGGCACAGATACGCAGTATTTT
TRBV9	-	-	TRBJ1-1	CASSGNNRNTEAFF	TGTGCCAGCAGCGGTAACAATAGGAACACTGAAGCTTTCTTT
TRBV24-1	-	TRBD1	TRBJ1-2	CATRAAGTGGYTF	TGTGCCACCAGGGCGGCCGGGACAGGTGGCTACACCTTC
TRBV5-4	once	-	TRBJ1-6	CASSFSGGSFGSPLHF	TGTGCCAGCAGCTTTTCGGGAGGGAGTTTTGGTTCACCCCTCCACTTT
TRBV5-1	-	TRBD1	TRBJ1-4	CASSIQGLTTNEKLFF	TGCGCCAGCAGCATACAGGGGTTGACAACTAATGAAAAACTGTTTTTT
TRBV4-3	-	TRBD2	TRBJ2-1	CASSHGAGAGGRNEQFF	TGCGCCAGCAGCCACGGCGCGGGGGCGGGAGGGCGCAATGAGCAGTTCTTC
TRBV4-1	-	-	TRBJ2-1	CASSRTPTGTSYNEQFF	TGCGCCAGCAGCCGTACCCCGACTGGAACCTCCTACAATGAGCAGTTCTTC
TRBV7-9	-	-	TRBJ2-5	CASSLPQVETQYF	TGTGCCAGCAGCTTACCCCAGGTGGAGACCCAGTACTTC
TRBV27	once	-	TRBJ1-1	CASSLIRENAEAFF	TGTGCCAGCAGTTTAATCAGAGAGAACGCTGAAGCTTTCTTT
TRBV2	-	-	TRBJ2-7	CASSEGGRLTYEQYF	TGTGCCAGCAGTGAGGGCGGGCGGCTAACCTACGAGCAGTACTTC
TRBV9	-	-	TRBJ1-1	CASSVQDHYTEAFF	TGTGCCAGCAGCGTCCAGGACCACTACACTGAAGCTTTCTTT
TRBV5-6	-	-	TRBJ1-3	CASSLATGSGNTIYF	TGTGCCAGCAGCTTGGCCACAGGCTCTGGAAACACCATATATTTT
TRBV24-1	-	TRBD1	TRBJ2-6	CATSDFIGTEALSGANVLTF	TGTGCCACCAGTGATTTCATAGGGACAGAGGCCCTCTCTGGGGCCAACGTCCTGACTTTC
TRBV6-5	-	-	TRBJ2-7	CASTPSGHEQYF	TGTGCCAGTACCCCCTCCGGGCACGAGCAGTACTTC
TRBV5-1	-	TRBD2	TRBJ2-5	CASSLTSGGPTQETQYF	TGCGCCAGCAGCTTGACTAGCGGGGGGCCCACGCAAGAGACCCAGTACTTC
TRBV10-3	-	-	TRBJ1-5	CAIRGHLNQPQHF	TGTGCCATCAGAGGACACCTCAATCAGCCCCAGCATTTT
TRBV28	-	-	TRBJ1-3	CASSSGGNTIYF	TGTGCCAGCAGTTCAGGTGGAAACACCATATATTTT
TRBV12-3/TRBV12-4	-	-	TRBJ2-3	CASSMADTQYF	TGTGCCAGCTCTATGGCAGATACGCAGTATTTT
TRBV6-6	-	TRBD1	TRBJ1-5	CASSYTGQGNQPQHF	TGTGCCAGCAGTTACACGGGACAGGGCAATCAGCCCCAGCATTTT
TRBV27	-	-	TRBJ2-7	CASSLSMGSRYEQYF	TGTGCCAGCAGTTTATCGATGGGTAGCCGGTACGAGCAGTACTTC
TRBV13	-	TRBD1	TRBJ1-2	CASSFRDSLFGYTF	TGTGCCAGCAGCTTCCGGGACAGCCTCTTTGGCTACACCTTC
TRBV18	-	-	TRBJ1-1	CASSRGQQPNTEAFF	TGTGCCAGCTCACGAGGACAGCAACCGAACACTGAAGCTTTCTTT
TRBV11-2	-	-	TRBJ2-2	CASLNWAAGELFF	TGTGCCAGCCTCAACTGGGCGGCCGGGGAGCTGTTTTTT
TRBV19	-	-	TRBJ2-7	CASSPRGAHEQYF	TGTGCCAGTAGTCCTCGGGGGGCCCACGAGCAGTACTTC
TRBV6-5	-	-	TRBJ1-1	CATGTSREAFF	TGTGCCACCGGTACCTCGAGGGAAGCTTTCTTT
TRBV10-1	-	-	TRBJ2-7	CASSGGTIPYEQYF	TGCGCCAGCAGTGGGGGGACGATACCCTACGAGCAGTACTTC
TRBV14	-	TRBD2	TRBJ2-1	CASSQLAGGPEAYNEQFF	TGTGCCAGCAGCCAACTAGCGGGAGGGCCCGAAGCGTACAATGAGCAGTTCTTC
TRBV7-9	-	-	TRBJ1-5	CASSLGNPRGNQPQHF	TGTGCCAGCAGCTTAGGCAACCCCCGGGGGAATCAGCCCCAGCATTTT